This T cell receptor (beta chain) stems from a study of blood T cell repertoires in COVID-19. Study background: The United States, Italy and Spain supplied acute and convalescent COVID-19 samples.

This CDR3 has 14 amino acids. Trimming left V 2 bases short and J 10 bases short, with 17 bases between. Per germline, CDR1 MNHEY and CDR2 SVGEGT. As originally analysed: For nucleated cells, counts were estimated from reference gene primer amplification. Using immunoSEQ multiplex PCR, the repertoire was profiled, and TCRdb retains in-frame clones only, with some absent. From that table come the V and J calls and clone size; the DNA was used to work out D and trimming. Seen here are roughly 220,000 clones, 80% to 85% observed once, and the top ten hold approximately 5.1%. The chain links TRBV6-2 or TRBV6-3 to TRBJ1-1, with D possibly TRBD1 on 6 matching bases. Sequenced sample: peripheral blood. The sequence was collected from an older woman who had recovered from COVID-19. In DNA form, the CDR3 reads TGTGCCAGCAGTTACGGAGGCTCCCCACAGGGAGCTTTCTTT. Translated: CASSYGGSPQGAFF.